This TCR beta chain was retrieved from a study of blood T cell repertoires in COVID-19. About the research overall: T cells, B-cell-depleted T cells, or PBMCs supplied cDNA or gDNA.

CDR1 and CDR2 (germline): PRHDT, FYEKMQ (reference sequence). The CDR3 has 16 residues. Trimming took off 4 bases at V and 3 bases at J, with 18 bases between the two ends. Sequencing used immunoSEQ multiplex PCR; TCRdb keeps in-frame clones, though not all of them. The sample holds fewer than 150,000 clones, roughly 80% seen once. In terms of age and location, participants ranged from roughly 18 to 90 years and lived in about two dozen US areas. The sequenced sample consisted of PBMCs or T cells enriched from blood (not recorded which). The sequence was obtained from a woman younger than 30 who had been exposed to COVID-19. V is TRBV13 and J is TRBJ1-1; a possible D gene is TRBD1 (5 bases). The CDR3 nucleotides are TGTGCCAGCAGCTCCTGGAGACCCAGGGAAGACACTGAAGCTTTCTTT. Translated, it gives CASSSWRPREDTEAFF.